One and the same sample provided the 32 T cell receptor beta chains below, sequenced in a study of blood T cell repertoires in COVID-19 (dated by TCRdb to about 2020). The library came from the immunoSEQ multiplex PCR assay. Imported from immuneACCESS, the table was reduced by TCRdb to in-frame sequences with V and J called. These copies leave out some clones; in studies compared against another copy, an unresolved V gene accounts for under half, and the cause of the remainder is not known. The sample table contains about 160,000 clones; only one count was recorded for 85% to 95% of them. The biggest ten clones account for over 3.5% of the sample. Sequencing used peripheral blood. These receptors all stem from a woman between 45 and 60 years old with acute or convalescent COVID-19.

This chain joins TRBV2 and TRBJ1-6; D uncertain. The CDR3 loop spans 13 amino acids. Germline V gene data show CDR1 as SNHLY and CDR2 as FYNNEI. V lost 6 bases to trimming and J lost 7 bases, with 10 bases between them. The CDR3 loop is CASRREPNSPLHF. The CDR3 nucleotides are TGTGCCAGCAGGCGGGAGCCCAATTCACCCCTCCACTTT.

V usage is TRBV9 and J usage is TRBJ1-2; TRBD1 is a possible D gene (6 bases). Germline CDR1 SGDLS, CDR2 YYNGEE. The CDR3 runs 12 residues. V was cut by 1 base and J by 8 bases, with 9 bases left in between. Here the CDR3 DNA reads TGTGCCAGCAGCGTAATACAGGGCGGCTACACCTTC. Its translation is CASSVIQGGYTF.

The chain has TRBV7-2 and TRBJ1-5; possibly TRBD1 for D (6 bases). Trimming shortened V by 6 bases and J by 7 bases, and 19 bases separated the two germline ends. Germline values: CDR1 SGHTA, CDR2 FQGNSA. The CDR3 is 15 residues long. The CDR3: CASSYKGGDGQPQHF. The CDR3 bases are TGTGCCAGCAGTTACAAGGGGGGGGACGGACAGCCCCAGCATTTT.

The chain carries TRBV7-9 and TRBJ2-1; TRBD1 might be the D (5 bases). Germline V gives CDR1 SEHNR, CDR2 FQNEAQ (reference sequence). V was clipped by 5 bases and J by 0 bases, with 17 bases between them. The CDR3 runs to 17 residues. The CDR3 DNA reads TGTGCCAGCAGCCTGACAGAGAGCCTGTTCTCCTACAATGAGCAGTTCTTC. Residues: CASSLTESLFSYNEQFF.

The chain has TRBV5-4 and TRBJ2-1, with D maybe TRBD2 (6 bases). Trimming shortened V by 7 bases and J by 4 bases, and 12 bases separated the two germline ends. This CDR3 region has 13 residues. From germline, CDR1 is SGHNT and CDR2 YYREEE (reference sequence). CDR3 DNA sequence: TGTGCCAGCGAAGTTGGGGGGTACAATGAGCAGTTCTTC. Translation: CASEVGGYNEQFF.

This chain connects TRBV27 to TRBJ2-1, with 8 nucleotides matching TRBD1. V dropped 5 bases and J dropped 0; count of bases not matched to a gene: 15. Per the germline V gene, CDR1 is MNHEY and CDR2 is SMNVEV (reference sequence). The CDR3 extends over 19 amino acids. CDR3 in DNA: TGTGCCAGCAGTCCTGGACAGGGCAGTACTTATTCCTCCTACAATGAGCAGTTCTTC. Translated, it gives CASSPGQGSTYSSYNEQFF.

This chain connects TRBV4-1 to TRBJ2-1; 11 bases agree with TRBD2. The trim removed 4 bases at V and 0 bases at J, leaving 8 bases unmatched. The V gene's germline CDR1 is MGHRA and CDR2 YSYEKL. CDR3 length: 18 residues. Written as DNA, the CDR3 is TGCGCCAGCAGCCTAGGGACTAGCGGTGGAGTCTCCTACAATGAGCAGTTCTTC. Amino acids: CASSLGTSGGVSYNEQFF.

This chain connects TRBV7-2 to TRBJ1-2; D ambiguous. The germline gives CDR1 SGHTA, CDR2 FQGNSA. V lost 3 bases, J lost 2 bases, and 10 bases lay in between. The CDR3 contains 14 residues. The CDR3 nucleotides are TGTGCCAGCAGCTTTGACTGGAGAAACTATGGCTACACCTTC. The encoded protein is CASSFDWRNYGYTF.

The chain combines TRBV7-3 with TRBJ1-6, with D possibly TRBD1 on 5 matching bases. CDR1 is SGHTA and CDR2 is FQGTGA in the germline V gene. V shed 2 bases and J shed 7 bases, with 15 bases lying between them. The CDR3 loop spans 16 amino acids. The CDR3 loop is CASSLGGAGTNSPLHF. CDR3 in DNA: TGTGCCAGCAGCTTAGGCGGGGCAGGGACCAATTCACCCCTCCACTTT.

This clone showed up just once. This chain uses TRBV4-1 with TRBJ1-4; TRBD1 matches at 7 bases. With 5 bases clipped from V and 0 bases from J, the junction kept 12 bases outside the gene matches. Germline assignment: CDR1 MGHRA and CDR2 YSYEKL. The CDR3 runs to 18 residues. CDR3 DNA: TGCGCCAGCAGCTCACAGGGGATAATTTATCCAACTAATGAAAAACTGTTTTTT. Amino acid sequence: CASSSQGIIYPTNEKLFF.

This sequence joins TRBV9 and TRBJ2-7, with D possibly matching TRBD2 (6 bases). The ends were cut back, 1 base at V and 4 bases at J, with 18 bases in the middle. The germline V gene encodes CDR1 SGDLS and CDR2 YYNGEE. CDR3 length: 16 residues. CDR3 region: CASSVLGTSSEYEQYF. CDR3 DNA sequence: TGTGCCAGCAGCGTACTGGGGACTTCTAGCGAATACGAGCAGTACTTC.

This clone was seen just once. The chain carries TRBV7-3 and TRBJ2-1; no reliable D call. The CDR3 sequence is 13 residues long. CDR1 is SGHTA and CDR2 is FQGTGA in the germline V gene. V lost 3 bases and J lost 7, with 10 bases in between. The CDR3, as DNA: TGTGCCAGCAGCTTGTCGCTCGGGAATGAGCAGTTCTTC. Encoded protein: CASSLSLGNEQFF.

This chain uses TRBV9 with TRBJ1-2; D is uncertain. This CDR3 has 15 amino acids. V shed 4 bases and J shed 3 bases, with 16 bases lying between them. Per germline, CDR1 SGDLS and CDR2 YYNGEE. CDR3 loop: CASSPMDGRDYGYTF. CDR3 bases: TGTGCCAGCAGCCCCATGGACGGGAGGGACTATGGCTACACCTTC. Full variable domain (missing parts from reference TRBV9 and TRBJ1-2): DSGVTQTPKHLITATGQRVTLRCSPRSGDLSVYWYQQSLDQGLQFLIQYYNGEERAKGNILERFSAQQFPDLHSELNLSSLELGDSALYFCASSPMDGRDYGYTFGSGTRLTVV.

This chain links TRBV6-5 with TRBJ1-4; TRBD1 matches 11 bases. The junction had 2 bases not matched to a gene; V was cut back by 3 bases and J by 8 bases. Germline CDR1 MNHEY, CDR2 SVGAGI. The CDR3 covers 14 residues. CDR3 region: CASSYGTGGEKLFF. CDR3 in DNA: TGTGCCAGCAGTTATGGGACAGGGGGGGAAAAACTGTTTTTT.

The rearrangement joins TRBV18 to TRBJ1-1, with D possibly being TRBD1 (6 bases). The ends were cut back, 3 bases at V and 4 bases at J, with 18 bases in the middle. Germline V gene lookup returns CDR1 KGHSH and CDR2 LQKENI. This CDR3 spans 16 amino acids. CDR3 protein: CASSPGVNRVVTEAFF. The CDR3 DNA reads as TGTGCCAGCTCACCCGGAGTCAACAGGGTTGTCACTGAAGCTTTCTTT.

This chain joins TRBV24-1 and TRBJ2-7, with TRBD2 as a possible D gene (5 bases). V was pared by 7 bases and J by 1 base, with 10 bases between. This CDR3 comprises 13 residues. CDR1 and CDR2 from the germline V gene are KGHDR and SFDVKD. The CDR3 loop reads CATSAGGSYEQYF. The DNA of the CDR3 is TGTGCCACCAGCGCCGGCGGGTCCTACGAGCAGTACTTC.

V usage is TRBV27 and J usage is TRBJ2-2; maybe TRBD1 (6 bases). V lost 1 base to trimming and J lost 2 bases, with 11 bases between them. The germline V gene encodes CDR1 MNHEY and CDR2 SMNVEV (reference sequence). CDR3 length equals 16 residues. CDR3: CASSLYVQGNTGELFF. DNA for the CDR3: TGTGCCAGCAGTTTATATGTACAGGGTAACACCGGGGAGCTGTTTTTT.

The V call is TRBV28, the J call TRBJ2-7, with a tentative D call TRBD2 (5 bases). Germline V gene sequence: CDR1 MDHEN, CDR2 SYDVKM. The CDR3 spans 13 residues. The V and J ends lost 4 bases and 7 bases respectively, with 14 bases between them. The CDR3 nucleotides are TGTGCCAGCAGTTCCCCCGAGGGCGAGGAGCAGTACTTC. It specifies CASSSPEGEEQYF.

V and J are TRBV2 and TRBJ2-1; 8 nucleotides match TRBD1. The V gene's germline CDR1 is SNHLY and CDR2 FYNNEI. J gave up 7 bases and V 8 bases, and 13 bases lay outside the gene matches. The CDR3 sequence is 15 residues long. CDR3 protein: CASWTGNIVRNEQFF. The CDR3 nucleotides are TGTGCCAGCTGGACAGGGAACATAGTTCGGAATGAGCAGTTCTTC. The full variable domain, its missing parts supplied by reference TRBV2 and TRBJ2-1, is EPEVTQTPSHQVTQMGQEVILRCVPISNHLYFYWYRQILGQKVEFLVSFYNNEISEKSEIFDDQFSVERPDGSNFTLKIRSTKLEDSAMYFCASWTGNIVRNEQFFGPGTRLTVL.

The chain combines TRBV29-1 with TRBJ1-2; D uncertain. The germline V gene has CDR1 SQVTM and CDR2 ANQGSEA. The CDR3 has 14 residues. The ends were cut back, 5 bases at V and 1 base at J, with 14 bases in the middle. This chain's CDR3 is CSVQGQAVNYGYTF. CDR3 DNA: TGCAGCGTTCAAGGGCAGGCAGTTAACTATGGCTACACCTTC.

The CDR3 nucleotides read TGTGCCAGCAGCTTAACCGACAGGGGCACTGAAGCTTTCTTT. Translated: CASSLTDRGTEAFF. This chain uses TRBV7-3 with TRBJ1-1, with TRBD1 matching over 8 bases. The CDR3 is 14 residues long. Germline V CDR1 and CDR2: SGHTA, FQGTGA. J was trimmed by 4 bases and V by 0 bases; bases with no gene match: 1.

The genes are TRBV2 and TRBJ1-1; D might be TRBD1 (6 bases). CDR3 length: 13 amino acids. V lost 6 bases and J 4 bases, leaving 12 bases between the germline ends. Germline V lookup: CDR1 SNHLY, CDR2 FYNNEI. The CDR3 DNA follows: TGTGCCAGCAGCTCACAGGGAGTCACTGAAGCTTTCTTT. Amino acids: CASSSQGVTEAFF.

This clone was seen just once. The V call is TRBV19, the J call TRBJ1-5; 7 positions agree with TRBD1. The trim removed 5 bases at V and 7 bases at J, leaving 8 bases unmatched. CDR1 is LNHDA and CDR2 is SQIVND in the germline V gene (reference sequence). The CDR3 extends over 14 amino acids. The CDR3 spells CASSGNRGDQPQHF. CDR3 in DNA: TGTGCCAGTAGTGGCAACAGGGGAGACCAGCCCCAGCATTTT. Full variable domain (outside the CDR3, taken from reference TRBV19 and TRBJ1-5): DGGITQSPKYLFRKEGQNVTLSCEQNLNHDAMYWYRQDPGQGLRLIYYSQIVNDFQKGDIAEGYSVSREKKESFPLTVTSAQKNPTAFYLCASSGNRGDQPQHFGDGTRLSIL.

V is TRBV4-3 and J is TRBJ2-3; possible D gene TRBD2, 5 bases. V shed 1 base and J shed 1 base, with 9 bases lying between them. CDR1 and CDR2 from the germline V gene are LGHNA and YSLEER. The CDR3 has 15 residues. Here the CDR3 reads CASSQASGGTDTQYF. For the CDR3, the DNA is TGCGCCAGCAGCCAAGCAAGCGGAGGCACAGATACGCAGTATTTT.

The rearrangement uses TRBV2 and TRBJ1-5; D is uncertain. V was pared by 4 bases and J by 2 bases, with 6 bases between. CDR1 is SNHLY, CDR2 FYNNEI, per germline. The CDR3 runs to 13 residues. The CDR3 sequence: CASSAEGNQPQHF. CDR3 DNA: TGTGCCAGCAGTGCAGAAGGCAATCAGCCCCAGCATTTT.

This clone was seen just once. V gene TRBV18 combines with J gene TRBJ1-6; D is unresolved. Germline V CDR1 and CDR2: KGHSH, LQKENI. The CDR3 is 13 amino acids. Trimming took 11 bases from V and 5 from J, leaving 13 bases between them. The CDR3 region has the DNA TGTGCCGCCAAGAGGGCCGATAATTCACCCCTCCACTTT. Encoded protein: CAAKRADNSPLHF.

This chain connects TRBV11-2 to TRBJ2-3; 8 bases fit TRBD2. J lost 5 bases, V lost 4 bases, and 5 bases had no gene match. This CDR3 has 14 amino acids. Germline V gene sequence: CDR1 SGHAT, CDR2 FQNNGV. The chain's CDR3 is CASSYYGRGDTQYF. CDR3 DNA sequence: TGTGCCAGCAGCTATTACGGGAGGGGAGATACGCAGTATTTT.

The chain is built from TRBV11-2 and TRBJ1-3, with TRBD1 as a possible D gene (5 bases). CDR3 length: 14 amino acids. The V end lost 8 bases, the J end lost 4 bases, and 15 bases lay between the germline ends. Germline lookup yields CDR1 SGHAT and CDR2 FQNNGV. The CDR3 reads CASSDIGSGNTIYF. The CDR3 DNA is TGTGCCAGCTCGGACATCGGTTCCGGAAACACCATATATTTT.

The chain has TRBV7-6 and TRBJ2-1; 9 positions agree with TRBD2. V lost 6 bases and J lost 7; bases outside the gene matches: 10. This CDR3 is 15 amino acids long. CDR1 is SGHVS, CDR2 FNYEAQ, per germline. CDR3 sequence (DNA): TGTGCCAGCAGTCCCCCGGGACTAGCTTGGAATGAGCAGTTCTTC. Its translation is CASSPPGLAWNEQFF.

This clone was observed a few times. The gene calls are TRBV6-5 and TRBJ2-7, with D unclear. The V gene lost 0 bases and the J gene lost 4 bases, with 13 bases spanning the gap. The germline V gene has CDR1 MNHEY and CDR2 SVGAGI. This CDR3 region has 15 residues. CDR3: CASSYSNLGPYEQYF. As DNA, the CDR3 is TGTGCCAGCAGTTACTCGAACCTGGGCCCTTACGAGCAGTACTTC.

V is TRBV21-1 and J is TRBJ1-1; the DNA was not compared with TRBD1, the D call given in the table. TRBV21-1 is labeled a pseudogene. The CDR3 totals 13 residues. The CDR3 DNA reads as TGTGCCAGCAGCGACCGACAGTCCACTGAAGCTTTCTTT. Its protein is CASSDRQSTEAFF.

The chain has TRBV30 and TRBJ1-6; D gene unclear. This CDR3 is 12 amino acids long. V gave up 1 base and J gave up 9 bases, with 7 bases separating them. Germline V gene sequence: CDR1 GTSNPN, CDR2 SVGIG (reference sequence). The CDR3 nucleotides are TGTGCCTGGAGTGCCCCCGTTTCACCCCTCCACTTT. Translation gives CAWSAPVSPLHF.